The 5 T cell receptor beta chains reported below all come from one sample, sequenced in a study of early T cells in non-severe SARS-CoV-2 infection. Each CDR3 protein gets one entry after TCRdb re-called the 5' RACE reads with MiXCR. The sample consists of 85,000 to 95,000 distinct CDR3 sequences, 16% of them appearing once. Sequenced here: whole blood, sampled at baseline. The source of these receptors is an adult who was a healthcare worker with PCR-confirmed SARS-CoV-2 infection or an uninfected control (not recorded which).

Ten or more counts support this clonotype. V is TRBV25-1 and J is TRBJ2-3, with D unresolved. Trimming removed 7 bases at V and 4 bases at J, with 9 bases between. This CDR3 is 12 amino acids long. The germline V gene encodes CDR1 MGHDK and CDR2 SYGVNS. The CDR3: CASMLGSDTQYF. DNA of the CDR3: TGTGCCAGCATGTTGGGTTCAGATACGCAGTATTTT.

The V and J genes are TRBV18 and TRBJ2-1; D possibly uses TRBD1 or TRBD2 (5 bases each). From germline, CDR1 is KGHSH and CDR2 LQKENI. Deletions cut 3 bases from V and 6 bases from J, with 9 bases between. CDR3 length: 13 amino acids. Written as DNA, the CDR3 is TGTGCCAGCTCACCGGGACCGGGCAATGAGCAGTTCTTC. It codes for CASSPGPGNEQFF.

This clonotype came up a few times. The V call is TRBV20-1, the J call TRBJ2-1; perhaps TRBD2 as D (6 bases). With 4 bases removed from V and 10 bases from J, the gap between germline ends came to 26 bases. CDR1 is DFQATT, CDR2 SNEGSKA, per germline (reference sequence). This CDR3 is built from 16 residues. The CDR3 loop reads CSAILLSRGPQGEQFF. The CDR3 DNA reads TGCAGTGCTATCCTACTCTCGCGGGGCCCGCAAGGGGAGCAGTTCTTC.

This clonotype was counted many times. The chain links TRBV2 to TRBJ2-3, with no clear D. The CDR3 has 14 residues. The germline V and J ends were trimmed by 2 bases and 0 bases, with 6 bases remaining between them. Germline V gene lookup returns CDR1 SNHLY and CDR2 FYNNEI. The CDR3 DNA sequence: TGTGCCAGCAGTGAATGGCTTAGCACAGATACGCAGTATTTT. Amino acids: CASSEWLSTDTQYF.

This clonotype occurred a few times. The V call is TRBV5-5, the J call TRBJ2-5; D might be TRBD1 (5 bases). The V gene lost 0 bases and the J gene lost 5 bases, with 11 bases spanning the gap. This CDR3 spans 14 amino acids. Germline V gene lookup returns CDR1 SGHKS and CDR2 YYEKEE (reference sequence). The CDR3: CASSLVGQGETQYF. The CDR3 nucleotides read TGTGCCAGCAGCTTGGTCGGACAAGGGGAGACCCAGTACTTC.